This TCR beta chain was found in a study of neurological immune-mediated disorders. Across the study: In a group of roughly 34 multiple sclerosis patients, roughly 30 had the relapsing-remitting type and 3 had the secondary progressive type.

This clonotype has at least ten counts. TCRdb re-called the 5' RACE reads with MiXCR, one entry per CDR3 protein. The sample carries roughly 40,000 distinct CDR3 sequences, roughly 2.5% recorded once. 2 million PBMCs stored at -80 C were the source of the unsorted libraries. With V trimmed by 2 bases and J by 5 bases, 7 bases remained unmatched. The CDR3 contains 15 residues. Input material: PBMCs. The rearrangement links TRBV12-3 or TRBV12-4 to TRBJ2-7; TRBD2 matches at 9 bases. The receptor was isolated from a man aged 45-65 years with multiple sclerosis. CDR3 nucleotides: TGTGCCAGCAGTTTATGGGGCGGGGGGGCCCACGAGCAGTACTTC. Amino acids: CASSLWGGGAHEQYF.